The clone carrying this T cell receptor (beta chain) was seen more than once but under ten times. The antigen remains undetermined. This entry comes from a study of beta chain features in type 1 diabetes. All of the isolated RNA was reverse transcribed, so expressed TCRB transcripts were sequenced. Clones were read by immunoSEQ multiplex PCR, and TCRdb kept only the in-frame ones, dropping some. Among hundreds of thousands of clones listed, over 11% were seen once. CDR1 MDHEN and CDR2 SYDVKM come from the germline V gene. This CDR3 has 16 residues. J lost 3 bases, V lost 5 bases, and 4 bases had no gene match. Study-wide findings and caveats: Patients with type 1 diabetes showed fewer VDJ junction insertions and more deletions. No resolution was reached here on whether HLA type influences TCRB rearrangement. In every one of the four CD4+ subsets, TCRB CDR3s were moderately but significantly shorter in Type 1 diabetes patients. PCR might preferentially amplify shorter templates, equally in patients and controls. Using cDNA template may skew counts toward highly expressing activated cells.

What was sequenced was naive CD4+ T cells from blood. This TCR derives from a man between 18 and 29 years old with type 1 diabetes. V is TRBV28 and J is TRBJ2-3; 14 bases agree with TRBD2. The CDR3 loop reads CASSGTSGSFTDTQYF. The CDR3 bases are TGTGCCAGCAGTGGGACTAGCGGGAGCTTTACAGATACGCAGTATTTT.